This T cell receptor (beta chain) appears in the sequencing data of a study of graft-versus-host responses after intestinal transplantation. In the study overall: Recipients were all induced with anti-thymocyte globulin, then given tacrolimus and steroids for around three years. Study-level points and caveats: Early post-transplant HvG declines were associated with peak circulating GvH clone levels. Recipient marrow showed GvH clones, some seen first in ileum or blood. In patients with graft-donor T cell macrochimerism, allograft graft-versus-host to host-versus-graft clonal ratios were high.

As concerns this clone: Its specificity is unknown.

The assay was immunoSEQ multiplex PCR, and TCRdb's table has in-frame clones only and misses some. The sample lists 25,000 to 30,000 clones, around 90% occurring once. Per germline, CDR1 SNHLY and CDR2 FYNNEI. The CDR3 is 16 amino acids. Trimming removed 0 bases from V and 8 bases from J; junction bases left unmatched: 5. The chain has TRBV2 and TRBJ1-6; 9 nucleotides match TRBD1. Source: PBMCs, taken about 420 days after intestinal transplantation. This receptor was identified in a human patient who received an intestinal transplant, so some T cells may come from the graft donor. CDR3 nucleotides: TGTGCCAGCAGTGAAGCGTGGGGGGACAGGGATTCACCCCTCCACTTT. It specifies CASSEAWGDRDSPLHF.